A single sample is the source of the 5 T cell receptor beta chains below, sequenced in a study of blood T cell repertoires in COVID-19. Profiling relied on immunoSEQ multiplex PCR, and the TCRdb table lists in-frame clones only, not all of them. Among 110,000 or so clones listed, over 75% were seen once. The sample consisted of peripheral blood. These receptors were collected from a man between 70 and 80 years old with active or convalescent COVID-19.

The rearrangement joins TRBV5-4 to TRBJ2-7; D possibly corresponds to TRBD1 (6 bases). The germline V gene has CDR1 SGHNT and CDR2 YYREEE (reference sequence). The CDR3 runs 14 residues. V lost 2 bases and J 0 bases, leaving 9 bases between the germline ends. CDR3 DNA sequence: TGTGCCAGCAGCTTCCGACAGGACTCCTACGAGCAGTACTTC. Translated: CASSFRQDSYEQYF.

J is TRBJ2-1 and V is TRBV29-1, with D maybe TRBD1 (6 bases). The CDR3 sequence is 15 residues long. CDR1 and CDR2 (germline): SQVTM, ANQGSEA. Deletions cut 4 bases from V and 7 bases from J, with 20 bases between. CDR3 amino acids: CSVGGRPRSENEQFF. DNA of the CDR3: TGCAGCGTTGGGGGGCGGCCGAGAAGTGAGAATGAGCAGTTCTTC.

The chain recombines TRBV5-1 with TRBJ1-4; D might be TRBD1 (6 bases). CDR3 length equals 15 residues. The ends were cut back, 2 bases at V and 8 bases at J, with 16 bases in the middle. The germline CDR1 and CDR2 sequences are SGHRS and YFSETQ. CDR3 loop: CASSLQGILDEKLFF. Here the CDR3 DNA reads TGCGCCAGCAGCTTACAGGGAATTTTGGACGAAAAACTGTTTTTT.

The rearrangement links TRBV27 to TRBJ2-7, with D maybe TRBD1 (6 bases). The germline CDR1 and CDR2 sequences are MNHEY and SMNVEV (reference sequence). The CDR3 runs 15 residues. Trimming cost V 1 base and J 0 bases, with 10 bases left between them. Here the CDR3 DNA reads TGTGCCAGCAGTTTATTGAGGGGGAGCTCCTACGAGCAGTACTTC. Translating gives CASSLLRGSSYEQYF.

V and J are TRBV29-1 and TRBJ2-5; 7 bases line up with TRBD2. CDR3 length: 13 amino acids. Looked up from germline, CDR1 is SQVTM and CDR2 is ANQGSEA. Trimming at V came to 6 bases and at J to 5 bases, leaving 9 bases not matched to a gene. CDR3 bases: TGCAGCGTGGGAGCGGGAATCGGGGAGACCCAGTACTTC. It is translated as CSVGAGIGETQYF.